This TCR beta chain appears in the sequencing data of a study of graft-versus-host responses after intestinal transplantation. Background on the study: Multivisceral, liver-intestinal, or isolated intestinal transplants were received by the recipients. Every one of the recipients received anti-thymocyte globulin induction and afterwards took tacrolimus and steroids for approximately three years. Findings and caveats of the study: The highest levels of circulating GvH clones went along with early declines in HvG clones after transplant. The recipient marrow held GvH clones, and some of them showed up first in ileum or blood.

Produced via immunoSEQ multiplex PCR; TCRdb's table is partial and in-frame only. The sample holds approximately 100,000 clones, roughly 93% seen once. The CDR3 contains 14 residues. Germline V gene lookup returns CDR1 SGHNT and CDR2 YYREEE (reference sequence). V was clipped by 4 bases and J by 4 bases; unmatched bases: 6. Concerning this clone itself: The target antigen is unknown.

The J gene is TRBJ1-2, the V gene TRBV5-4, with 8 bases aligning to TRBD1. This sequence was found in a human donor who received an intestinal transplant. Here the sequenced sample was unstimulated CD8+ T cells sorted from spleen or lymph node cells, taken before intestinal transplant. DNA for the CDR3: TGTGCCAGCAGCAACACAGGGGGATTCTATGGCTACACCTTC. Its translation: CASSNTGGFYGYTF.